This T cell receptor beta chain was identified in a study of follicular helper T cells after annual influenza vaccination. Germline lookup yields CDR1 KGHSH and CDR2 LQKENI. This CDR3 is 14 amino acids long. Trimming removed 3 bases from V and 6 bases from J, with 15 bases in between. Time point meaning: 2015-2016 season, 7 days after influenza vaccination. The method was immunoSEQ multiplex PCR; TCRdb's version includes in-frame clones alone and lacks a portion of them. The sample shows some 1,300 clones, around four fifths of them seen only once. In its sample, this clone was seen a few times. The sample here was CXCR5+ CD38+ circulating T follicular helper cells from blood, taken 7 days after influenza vaccination. Specified subset: circulating Tfh, non-naive CD4+CXCR5+PD-1+ (ICOS+CD38+ or ICOS-CD38-). This chain uses TRBV18 with TRBJ2-7, with D perhaps matching TRBD1 or TRBD2 (5 bases each). The TCR originated in an adult who received the influenza vaccine. CDR3 loop: CASSPSAGRGEQYF. As DNA, the CDR3 is TGTGCCAGCTCACCTTCGGCAGGGAGAGGCGAGCAGTACTTC.